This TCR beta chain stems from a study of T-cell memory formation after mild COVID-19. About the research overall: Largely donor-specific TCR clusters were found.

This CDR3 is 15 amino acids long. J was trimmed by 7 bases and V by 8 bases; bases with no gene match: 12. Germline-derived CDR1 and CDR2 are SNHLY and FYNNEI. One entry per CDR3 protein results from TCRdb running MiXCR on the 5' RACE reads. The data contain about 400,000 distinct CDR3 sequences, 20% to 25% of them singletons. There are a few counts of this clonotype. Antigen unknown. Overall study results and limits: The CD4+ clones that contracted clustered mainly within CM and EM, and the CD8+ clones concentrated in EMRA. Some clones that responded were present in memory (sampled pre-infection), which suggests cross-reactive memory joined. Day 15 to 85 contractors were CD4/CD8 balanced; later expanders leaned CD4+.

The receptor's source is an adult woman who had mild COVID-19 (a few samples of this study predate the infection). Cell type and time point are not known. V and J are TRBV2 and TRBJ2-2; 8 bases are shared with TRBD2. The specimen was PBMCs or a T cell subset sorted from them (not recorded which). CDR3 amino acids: CASAAGTRESGELFF. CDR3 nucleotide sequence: TGTGCCAGCGCGGCCGGGACTAGGGAAAGCGGGGAGCTGTTTTTT.